This T cell receptor (beta chain) was identified in a study of blood T cell repertoires in COVID-19. About the research overall: T cells, B-cell-depleted T cells, or PBMCs supplied cDNA or gDNA.

In the original processing: Scientists estimated how many nucleated cells there were by amplifying reference gene primers. This table comes from immunoSEQ multiplex PCR, and its TCRdb copy is limited to in-frame clones, with some not included. Clone size and V and J calls were adopted from that table, with D and trimming inferred from the DNA. The sample holds approximately 25,000 clones; roughly four fifths are singletons and the top ten take approximately 8.6%. This CDR3 region has 12 residues. Trimming took 4 bases from V and 9 from J, leaving 12 bases between them. Germline CDR1 is SEHNR and CDR2 is FQNEAQ (reference sequence).

The rearrangement uses TRBV7-9 and TRBJ1-2; D perhaps matches TRBD1 (6 bases). This TCR was sampled from a human donor in a cohort sampled during active COVID-19. The sequenced material came from peripheral blood. CDR3 sequence (DNA): TGTGCCAGCAGCTCCGGGGACACCCGCTACACCTTC. The encoded protein is CASSSGDTRYTF.